These 3 T cell receptor beta chains originate from one sample sequenced in a study of blood T cell repertoires in COVID-19. Some clones are missing from TCRdb's copy, which holds only in-frame ones; the method was immunoSEQ multiplex PCR. Altogether under 200,000 clones are present, 70% to 90% being singletons, with the ten largest covering around 4.9%. Sequenced sample: peripheral blood. The receptors were sampled from a woman older than 75 with acute or convalescent COVID-19.

The chain combines TRBV14 with TRBJ1-2, with 7 positions matching TRBD1. Trimming took 4 bases from V and 2 from J; bases not matched to a gene: 7. The germline V gene has CDR1 SGHDN and CDR2 FVKESK. CDR3 length: 15 amino acids. CDR3 loop: CASSLFRGQNYGYTF. The CDR3 region has the DNA TGTGCCAGCAGCCTTTTCAGGGGACAGAACTATGGCTACACCTTC. The variable domain in full, completed from reference TRBV14 and TRBJ1-2, reads EAGVTQFPSHSVIEKGQTVTLRCDPISGHDNLYWYRRVMGKEIKFLLHFVKESKQDESGMPNNRFLAERTGGTYSTLKVQPAELEDSGVYFCASSLFRGQNYGYTFGSGTRLTVV.

With respect to this clone: In the same sample, other DNA sequences code for this CDR3. The genes are TRBV20-1 and TRBJ1-1; perhaps TRBD1 as D (5 bases). The V gene's germline CDR1 is DFQATT and CDR2 SNEGSKA (reference sequence). Trimming shortened V by 3 bases and J by 5 bases, and 13 bases separated the two germline ends. The CDR3 is 13 residues long. DNA of the CDR3: TGCAGTGCTAGTGGGACCGGGGGAACTGAAGCTTTCTTT. Translation gives CSASGTGGTEAFF.

The V and J genes are TRBV12-5 and TRBJ1-2; 9 nucleotides match TRBD1. CDR3 length: 16 residues. Germline values: CDR1 LGHNT, CDR2 FRNRAP. J lost 5 bases, V lost 2 bases, and 9 bases had no gene match. The CDR3 DNA reads as TGTGCTAGTGGTTTGATCGAAAGGACAGGGGAGTATGGCTACACCTTC. Encoded protein: CASGLIERTGEYGYTF.